This T cell receptor beta chain was retrieved from a study of cytomegalovirus exposure and HLA in healthy donors. With regard to this clone: Its specificity is unknown.

Findings and caveats of the study: TCR sequences were mostly rare, though some public TCRs occurred in many donors. Cytomegalovirus-associated status was assigned to 150 to 200 TCR beta chains.

Here immunoSEQ multiplex PCR was the method, and the copy in TCRdb shows in-frame clones only, minus some. The table has some 120,000 clones, approximately 87% seen once; the top ten hold under 2.5%. The germline V gene encodes CDR1 LNHDA and CDR2 SQIVND (reference sequence). The CDR3 spans 15 residues. The trim removed 5 bases at V and 5 bases at J, leaving 9 bases unmatched. The J gene is TRBJ2-3, the V gene TRBV19; TRBD1 matches at 8 bases. The sample comprised PBMCs. This sequence was found in a woman aged 25 to 39 in good health and CMV-seronegative. CDR3 in amino acids: CASSPRTGQIDTQYF. In DNA form, the CDR3 reads TGTGCCAGTAGTCCCCGGACAGGGCAGATAGATACGCAGTATTTT.